The source of this T cell receptor beta chain is a study of identical twins. General study findings and limits: In drawing conclusions, the study used cross-sectional statistical analysis and did not follow the same donors. Memory repertoires showed no such pattern, whereas abundant cord blood beta clonotypes carried fewer insertions. Invariant MAIT and iNKT cells could partly confound zero-insertion analyses.

TCRdb reprocessed the 5' RACE reads via MiXCR and lists one record per CDR3 protein. Of fewer than 650,000 distinct CDR3 sequences detected, 9.6% appear once; the ten largest clones hold more than 2.5%. V lost 5 bases, J lost 8 bases, and 14 bases stayed unmatched. CDR1 and CDR2 (germline): SGHTA, FQGNSA. CDR3 length: 17 amino acids. This clonotype was counted at least ten times. Antigen unknown. This same sample was also part of a study on yellow fever vaccine responses in identical twins. That paper notes: Reported findings indicate that twins' vaccine T cell responses seemed partially convergent, partially personalized.

The TCR comes from a woman under 30 in good health. Source material: PBMCs. The chain combines TRBV7-2 with TRBJ2-3, with 12 nucleotides matching TRBD2. The CDR3, as DNA: TGTGCCAGCAGCCCCCGGATTTCTAGCGGGAGGGAGAGTACGCAGTATTTT. Amino acids: CASSPRISSGRESTQYF.